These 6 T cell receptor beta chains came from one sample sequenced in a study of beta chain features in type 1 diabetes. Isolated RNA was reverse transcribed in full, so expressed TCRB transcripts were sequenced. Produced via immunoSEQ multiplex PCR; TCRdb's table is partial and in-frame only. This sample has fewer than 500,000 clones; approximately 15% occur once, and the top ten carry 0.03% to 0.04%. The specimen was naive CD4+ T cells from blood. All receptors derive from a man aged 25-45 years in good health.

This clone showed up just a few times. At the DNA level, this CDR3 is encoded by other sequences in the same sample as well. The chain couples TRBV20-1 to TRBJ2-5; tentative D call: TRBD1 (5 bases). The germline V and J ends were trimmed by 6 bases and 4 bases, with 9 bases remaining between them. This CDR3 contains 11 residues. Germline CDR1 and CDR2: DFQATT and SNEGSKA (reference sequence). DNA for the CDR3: TGCAGTGCCCGCAGGGCAGAGACCCAGTACTTC. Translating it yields CSARRAETQYF.

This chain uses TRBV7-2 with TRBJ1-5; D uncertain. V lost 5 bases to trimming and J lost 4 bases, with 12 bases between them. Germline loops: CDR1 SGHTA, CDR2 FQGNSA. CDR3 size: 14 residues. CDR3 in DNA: TGTGCCAGCAGCCATAGAGGCCAGAATCAGCCCCAGCATTTT. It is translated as CASSHRGQNQPQHF. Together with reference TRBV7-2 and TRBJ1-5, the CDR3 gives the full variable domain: GAGVSQSPSNKVTEKGKDVELRCDPISGHTALYWYRQSLGQGLEFLIYFQGNSAPDKSGLPSDRFSAERTGGSVSTLTIQRTQQEDSAVYLCASSHRGQNQPQHFGDGTRLSIL.

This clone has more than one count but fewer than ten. The CDR3 nucleotides read TGTGCCATCAGTGGCCAGGACAGACAAGCCTCCTACGAGCAGTACTTC. It yields the protein CAISGQDRQASYEQYF. V and J are TRBV10-3 and TRBJ2-7, with D tentatively TRBD1 (6 bases). This CDR3 is built from 16 residues. V was clipped by 4 bases and J by 0 bases, with 16 bases between them. CDR1 and CDR2 (germline): ENHRY, SYGVKD.

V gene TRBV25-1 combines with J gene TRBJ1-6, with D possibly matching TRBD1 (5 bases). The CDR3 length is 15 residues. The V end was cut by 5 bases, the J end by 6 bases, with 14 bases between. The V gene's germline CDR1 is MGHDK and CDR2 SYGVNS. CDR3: CASSSAGGINSPLHF. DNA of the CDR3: TGTGCCAGCAGTTCCGCTGGGGGTATTAATTCACCCCTCCACTTT.

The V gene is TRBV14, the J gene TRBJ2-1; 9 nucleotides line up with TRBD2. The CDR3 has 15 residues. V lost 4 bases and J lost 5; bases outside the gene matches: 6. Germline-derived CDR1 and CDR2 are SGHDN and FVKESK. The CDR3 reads CASSLVAGVDNEQFF. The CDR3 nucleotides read TGTGCCAGCAGCCTTGTAGCGGGAGTTGACAATGAGCAGTTCTTC. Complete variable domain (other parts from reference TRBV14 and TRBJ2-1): EAGVTQFPSHSVIEKGQTVTLRCDPISGHDNLYWYRRVMGKEIKFLLHFVKESKQDESGMPNNRFLAERTGGTYSTLKVQPAELEDSGVYFCASSLVAGVDNEQFFGPGTRLTVL.

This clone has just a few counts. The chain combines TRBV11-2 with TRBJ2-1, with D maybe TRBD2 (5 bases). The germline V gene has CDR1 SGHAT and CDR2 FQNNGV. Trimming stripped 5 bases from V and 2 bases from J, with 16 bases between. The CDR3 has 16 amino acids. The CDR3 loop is CASSQRRQKTYNEQFF. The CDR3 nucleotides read TGTGCCAGCAGCCAGAGGAGGCAGAAAACCTACAATGAGCAGTTCTTC.